This is a list of T cell receptor beta chains from one sample in a study of cytomegalovirus exposure and HLA in healthy donors. TCRdb keeps only in-frame clones here, not all; method: immunoSEQ multiplex PCR. The table shows about 110,000 clones, with over 65% occurring only once. Sequenced input: PBMCs. These receptors came from a man aged 35-49 years in good health and CMV-seropositive. The CDR3 runs from the conserved cysteine through the conserved F or W. D genes are given only for firm matches. A row's size may be missing; if present it is once, few, many or a size class.

V gene: TRBV11-3; clone size: .; J gene: TRBJ2-5; D gene: TRBD2; CDR3 protein: CASRGGGETQYF; CDR3 DNA: TGTGCCAGCCGGGGGGGAGGGGAGACCCAGTACTTC
V gene: TRBV30; clone size: .; J gene: TRBJ2-5; D gene: .; CDR3 protein: CAWSVRRGWETQYF; CDR3 DNA: TGTGCCTGGAGTGTACGTCGGGGTTGGGAGACCCAGTACTTC
V gene: TRBV6-1; clone size: .; J gene: TRBJ2-7; D gene: TRBD2; CDR3 protein: CASRGPGLAYEQYF; CDR3 DNA: TGTGCCAGCAGAGGACCTGGACTAGCCTACGAGCAGTACTTC
V gene: TRBV4-2; clone size: once; J gene: TRBJ1-2; D gene: TRBD1; CDR3 protein: CASSQVGQGGNYGYTF; CDR3 DNA: TGTGCCAGCAGCCAAGTGGGACAGGGTGGAAACTATGGCTACACCTTC
V gene: TRBV18; clone size: .; J gene: TRBJ2-5; D gene: .; CDR3 protein: CASSPPSRHRETQYF; CDR3 DNA: TGTGCCAGCTCACCACCGTCGAGACACAGGGAGACCCAGTACTTC
V gene: TRBV27; clone size: .; J gene: TRBJ1-2; D gene: .; CDR3 protein: CASSLRGGYGYTF; CDR3 DNA: TGTGCCAGCAGCCTCAGGGGCGGCTATGGCTACACCTTC
V gene: TRBV5-1; clone size: .; J gene: TRBJ2-7; D gene: .; CDR3 protein: CASSVWTNPTYEQYF; CDR3 DNA: TGCGCCAGCAGCGTGTGGACAAACCCTACTTACGAGCAGTACTTC
V gene: TRBV11-2; clone size: .; J gene: TRBJ2-6; D gene: TRBD1; CDR3 protein: CASSSPGGESRGANGLTF; CDR3 DNA: TGTGCCAGCAGCTCGCCAGGGGGCGAGTCTCGCGGGGCCAACGGCCTGACTTTC
V gene: TRBV27; clone size: .; J gene: TRBJ2-3; D gene: .; CDR3 protein: CASQRSREFRDTQYF; CDR3 DNA: TGTGCCAGCCAGAGAAGCCGGGAGTTTAGAGATACGCAGTATTTT
V gene: TRBV11-2; clone size: .; J gene: TRBJ1-5; D gene: .; CDR3 protein: CASSLDGFRGQPQHF; CDR3 DNA: TGTGCCAGCAGCTTAGATGGGTTCAGGGGACAGCCCCAGCATTTT
V gene: TRBV30; clone size: .; J gene: TRBJ2-5; D gene: TRBD1; CDR3 protein: CAWSVGQGEETQYF; CDR3 DNA: TGTGCCTGGAGTGTAGGACAGGGAGAAGAGACCCAGTACTTC
V gene: TRBV30; clone size: .; J gene: TRBJ1-4; D gene: .; CDR3 protein: CAWSAIRTNEKLFF; CDR3 DNA: TGTGCCTGGAGTGCCATCAGAACAAATGAAAAACTGTTTTTT
V gene: TRBV5-1; clone size: .; J gene: TRBJ2-7; D gene: TRBD2; CDR3 protein: CASSALGGRAPSEQYF; CDR3 DNA: TGCGCCAGCAGCGCGCTAGGCGGGAGGGCTCCCTCCGAGCAGTACTTC
V gene: TRBV9; clone size: .; J gene: TRBJ2-5; D gene: .; CDR3 protein: CASSVGTGTSGRPYF; CDR3 DNA: .
V gene: TRBV28; clone size: .; J gene: TRBJ1-2; D gene: TRBD1; CDR3 protein: CASSLTGVGGYGYTF; CDR3 DNA: TGTGCCAGCAGCCTAACAGGGGTGGGGGGCTATGGCTACACCTTC
V gene: TRBV2; clone size: few; J gene: TRBJ1-5; D gene: TRBD1; CDR3 protein: CASRGTGGQPQHF; CDR3 DNA: TGTGCCAGCAGGGGGACAGGAGGACAGCCCCAGCATTTT
V gene: TRBV11-2; clone size: once; J gene: TRBJ2-3; D gene: TRBD2; CDR3 protein: CASSLTSGTRTDTQYF; CDR3 DNA: TGTGCCAGCAGCTTAACTAGCGGGACACGCACAGATACGCAGTATTTT
V gene: TRBV9; clone size: once; J gene: TRBJ1-1; D gene: .; CDR3 protein: CASSVGAGTEAFF; CDR3 DNA: TGTGCCAGCAGCGTAGGGGCGGGCACTGAAGCTTTCTTT
V gene: TRBV10-3; clone size: .; J gene: TRBJ2-3; D gene: TRBD2; CDR3 protein: CAISSLAGGSDTQYF; CDR3 DNA: TGTGCCATCAGTAGCCTAGCGGGAGGGTCAGATACGCAGTATTTT
V gene: TRBV28; clone size: .; J gene: TRBJ1-1; D gene: .; CDR3 protein: CASRSGVTEAFF; CDR3 DNA: TGTGCCAGCAGGTCAGGGGTCACTGAAGCTTTCTTT
V gene: TRBV11-3; clone size: few; J gene: TRBJ2-6; D gene: .; CDR3 protein: CASTASSGANVLTF; CDR3 DNA: TGTGCCAGCACCGCTAGCTCCGGGGCCAACGTCCTGACTTTC
V gene: TRBV28; clone size: .; J gene: TRBJ2-1; D gene: TRBD1; CDR3 protein: CASSSSSRTGLGYNEQFF; CDR3 DNA: TGTGCCAGCAGTTCCTCCTCCCGGACAGGGTTGGGGTACAATGAGCAGTTCTTC
V gene: TRBV9; clone size: .; J gene: TRBJ2-2; D gene: .; CDR3 protein: CASSGTVNTGELFF; CDR3 DNA: TGTGCCAGCAGCGGGACAGTGAACACCGGGGAGCTGTTTTTT
V gene: TRBV9; clone size: .; J gene: TRBJ1-5; D gene: .; CDR3 protein: CASSVGDIPQPQHF; CDR3 DNA: TGTGCCAGCAGCGTCGGGGACATCCCCCAGCCCCAGCATTTT
V gene: TRBV29-1; clone size: few; J gene: TRBJ1-1; D gene: TRBD1; CDR3 protein: CSVRQGGNTEAFF; CDR3 DNA: TGCAGCGTAAGACAGGGCGGGAACACTGAAGCTTTCTTT
V gene: TRBV9; clone size: .; J gene: TRBJ2-7; D gene: TRBD1; CDR3 protein: CASSLWAGTGGTEQYF; CDR3 DNA: TGTGCCAGCAGCCTATGGGCTGGGACAGGGGGCACCGAGCAGTACTTC
V gene: TRBV7-2; clone size: .; J gene: TRBJ2-3; D gene: TRBD2; CDR3 protein: CASSSGTRVDTQYF; CDR3 DNA: TGTGCCAGCAGCTCGGGGACTAGGGTCGATACGCAGTATTTT
V gene: TRBV30; clone size: .; J gene: TRBJ1-5; D gene: TRBD1; CDR3 protein: CASDRGDNQPQHF; CDR3 DNA: TGTGCGTCGGACAGGGGGGACAATCAGCCCCAGCATTTT
V gene: TRBV7-3; clone size: .; J gene: TRBJ2-3; D gene: TRBD1; CDR3 protein: CASSFTPDRDTDTQYF; CDR3 DNA: TGTGCCAGCAGCTTTACCCCAGACAGGGACACAGATACGCAGTATTTT
V gene: TRBV27; clone size: .; J gene: TRBJ2-7; D gene: .; CDR3 protein: CASSFGQGLYEQYF; CDR3 DNA: TGTGCCAGCAGTTTTGGTCAGGGTTTATACGAGCAGTACTTC
V gene: TRBV30; clone size: once; J gene: TRBJ2-3; D gene: .; CDR3 protein: CAWALVGGYTQYF; CDR3 DNA: TGTGCCTGGGCATTAGTTGGGGGGTATACGCAGTATTTT
V gene: TRBV19; clone size: .; J gene: TRBJ2-1; D gene: TRBD1; CDR3 protein: CASSIRQGTYNEQFF; CDR3 DNA: TGTGCCAGTAGTATTCGACAGGGTACCTACAATGAGCAGTTCTTC
V gene: TRBV7-2; clone size: .; J gene: TRBJ2-3; D gene: TRBD2; CDR3 protein: CASMGASGLTDTQYF; CDR3 DNA: TGTGCCAGTATGGGGGCTAGCGGGCTCACAGATACGCAGTATTTT
V gene: TRBV28; clone size: few; J gene: TRBJ1-6; D gene: .; CDR3 protein: CASSITGDNSPLHF; CDR3 DNA: TGTGCCAGCAGTATCACAGGTGATAATTCACCCCTCCACTTT
V gene: TRBV28; clone size: .; J gene: TRBJ2-5; D gene: .; CDR3 protein: CASRSSETQYF; CDR3 DNA: TGTGCCAGCAGATCTTCGGAGACCCAGTACTTC
V gene: TRBV7-8; clone size: .; J gene: TRBJ2-6; D gene: TRBD1; CDR3 protein: CASSQGAAGANVLTF; CDR3 DNA: TGTGCCAGCAGCCAGGGGGCGGCTGGGGCCAACGTCCTGACTTTC
V gene: TRBV2; clone size: .; J gene: TRBJ2-7; D gene: .; CDR3 protein: CASRLHANSYEQYF; CDR3 DNA: TGTGCCAGCAGACTACACGCAAATTCCTACGAGCAGTACTTC
V gene: TRBV19; clone size: .; J gene: TRBJ2-7; D gene: .; CDR3 protein: CASTLGGGGTYEQYF; CDR3 DNA: TGTGCCAGTACCCTTGGGGGCGGTGGAACCTACGAGCAGTACTTC
V gene: TRBV9; clone size: .; J gene: TRBJ1-4; D gene: .; CDR3 protein: CASGGGRTSNEKLFF; CDR3 DNA: TGTGCCAGCGGGGGAGGAAGAACCTCTAATGAAAAACTGTTTTTT
V gene: TRBV18; clone size: .; J gene: TRBJ1-5; D gene: .; CDR3 protein: CASSPPSGQPQHF; CDR3 DNA: TGTGCCAGCTCACCACCGTCGGGTCAGCCCCAGCATTTT
V gene: TRBV11-3; clone size: .; J gene: TRBJ1-1; D gene: TRBD1; CDR3 protein: CASSSQGANTEAFF; CDR3 DNA: TGTGCCAGCAGCTCGCAGGGGGCGAACACTGAAGCTTTCTTT